This T cell receptor beta chain was obtained from a study of blood T cell repertoires in COVID-19. In the source study's methods: Reference gene primers were amplified, and this amplification served to estimate nucleated cell counts. Profiling relied on immunoSEQ multiplex PCR, and the TCRdb table lists in-frame clones only, not all of them. The V and J calls and clone size come from that table; D and trimming were worked out from the DNA. This sample has roughly 100,000 clones; 89% occur once, and the top ten carry more than 15%. With 9 bases clipped from V and 0 bases from J, the junction kept 5 bases outside the gene matches. CDR3 size: 14 residues. Germline CDR1 reads LNHDA; CDR2 reads SQIVND (reference sequence).

The sample comprised peripheral blood. V is TRBV19 and J is TRBJ1-5, with TRBD1 matching over 7 bases. The TCR originated in a woman aged 80 or older in a cohort sampled during active COVID-19. The CDR3 DNA reads TGTGCCAGCCACGACAGGGATAGCAATCAGCCCCAGCATTTT. Translated, it gives CASHDRDSNQPQHF.